The clone carrying this T cell receptor beta chain has a handful of counts. Its matching antigen is unknown. A much larger clone lies one base from this, so it may be a read error. The data stem from a study of T cells in Graves' hyperthyroidism and ophthalmopathy. Study-level findings and limits: Most thyroid clonotypes expanded above 0.001 appeared in blood too.

V trimming: 0 bases; J trimming: 2 bases; junction bases outside the gene matches: 1. Germline V CDR1 and CDR2: LNHNV, YYDKDF (reference sequence). The CDR3 loop spans 14 amino acids. It was RNA transcripts that yielded the amplified TCR beta CDR3 regions. First-round RT-PCR targeting the TCR CDR3 was performed with the HTBI primer set. From the multiplex PCR reads, TCRdb called clonotypes with MiXCR, one entry per CDR3 protein. The sample has around 520,000 distinct CDR3 sequences, less than 25% seen once. This receptor was identified in a woman between 25 and 40 years old with Graves' ophthalmopathy. This chain joins TRBV15 and TRBJ2-7, with 7 bases that match TRBD1. The sample taken for sequencing was blood. The CDR3 DNA is TGTGCCACCAGCAGAGATCAGGGGGCCTACGAGCAGTACTTC. Protein: CATSRDQGAYEQYF.